The clone carrying this T cell receptor (beta chain) was detected ten times or more. Its antigen is as yet unknown. The sample belongs to a study of blood T cells in healthy people across ages. General study findings and limits: Among T cells, TCR beta diversity per million cells dropped roughly linearly as age rose. Donors of long life had a larger count of naive CD4+ cells and greater diversity than aged donors.

J gave up 2 bases and V 5 bases, and 8 bases lay outside the gene matches. This CDR3 region has 16 residues. CDR1 is SGHRS and CDR2 is YFSETQ in the germline V gene. Every sample yielded at least 6 million isolated PBMCs. A J-beta primer mix and a sample-barcoded 5' primer were used in a second PCR of roughly 7 to 12 cycles. Each cDNA molecule carried a tag from a template-switch adaptor that contained 12 random nucleotides. Using its own MiXCR run on the 5' RACE reads, TCRdb lists one record per CDR3 protein. In the table there are around 600,000 distinct CDR3 sequences, 40% to 50% of which are singletons.

Sequenced: blood. The TCR was taken from a man at least 80 years old in good health. The V gene is TRBV5-1, the J gene TRBJ2-1; 9 bases align to TRBD2. The CDR3 protein is CASRPGGGRAYNEQFF. CDR3 coding DNA: TGCGCCAGCAGACCGGGCGGCGGGAGGGCCTACAATGAGCAGTTCTTC.